The TCR beta chain described here comes from a study of monozygotic twins with cystic fibrosis. The method was immunoSEQ multiplex PCR; TCRdb's version includes in-frame clones alone and lacks a portion of them. The sample yields 36,000 or so clones, 90% to 95% seen once. General observations from the study: Monozygotic CF twins shared more identical nucleotide clonotypes than unrelated patients. Median Simpson clonality of 0.0095 suggested naive T cells predominated.

In the case of this clone: What it binds is unknown.

The sample taken for sequencing was blood. The clonotype comes from a boy aged 2 to 10 with cystic fibrosis.

CDR3 nucleotide sequence: TGCAGCGTTGAAGTGGGGGGCGACACTGAAGCTTTCTTT. Protein product: CSVEVGGDTEAFF. The rearrangement links TRBV29-1 to TRBJ1-1; a possible D gene is TRBD1 (6 bases). The germline V gene has CDR1 SQVTM and CDR2 ANQGSEA. V was pared by 1 base and J by 3 bases, with 9 bases between. The CDR3 contains 13 residues.